This T cell receptor (beta chain) was identified in a study of blood T cell repertoires in COVID-19. Overall study context: Some COVID-19 samples were acute and others convalescent; all came from the United States, Italy and Spain. PBMCs, B-cell-depleted T cells, or T cells provided the cDNA or gDNA that made up the material.

Per the original data handling: Amplification of reference gene primers provided the estimated nucleated cell counts. The method was immunoSEQ multiplex PCR; TCRdb's version includes in-frame clones alone and lacks a portion of them. V and J calls and clone size come straight from that table; D and trimming were deduced from the DNA. Among approximately 130,000 clones listed, more than 65% were seen once. The length of the CDR3 is 13 residues. V was clipped by 6 bases and J by 6 bases, with 15 bases between them. CDR1 and CDR2 (germline): MNHEY, SVGAGI. Source material: peripheral blood. The V gene is TRBV6-5, the J gene TRBJ2-7, with D maybe TRBD1 (5 bases). This TCR was sampled from a woman aged 70-85 years with acute or convalescent COVID-19. As DNA, the CDR3 is TGTGCCAGCAGAACCACAGGTACCCTCGAGCAGTACTTC. Translation: CASRTTGTLEQYF.